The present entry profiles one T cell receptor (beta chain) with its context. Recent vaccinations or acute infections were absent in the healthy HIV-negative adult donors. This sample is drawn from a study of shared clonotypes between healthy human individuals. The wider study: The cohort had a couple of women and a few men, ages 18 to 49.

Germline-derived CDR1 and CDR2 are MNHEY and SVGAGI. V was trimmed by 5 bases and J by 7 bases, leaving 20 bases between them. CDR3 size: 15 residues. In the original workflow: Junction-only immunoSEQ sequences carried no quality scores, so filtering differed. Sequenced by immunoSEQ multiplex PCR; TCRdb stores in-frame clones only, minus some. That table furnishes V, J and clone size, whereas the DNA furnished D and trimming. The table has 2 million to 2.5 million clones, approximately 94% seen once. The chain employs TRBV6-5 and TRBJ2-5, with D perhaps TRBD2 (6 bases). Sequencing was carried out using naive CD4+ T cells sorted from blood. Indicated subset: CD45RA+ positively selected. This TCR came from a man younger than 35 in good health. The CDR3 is CASSPGLTGVATQYF. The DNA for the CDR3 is TGTGCCAGCAGTCCAGGACTAACGGGAGTGGCGACCCAGTACTTC.